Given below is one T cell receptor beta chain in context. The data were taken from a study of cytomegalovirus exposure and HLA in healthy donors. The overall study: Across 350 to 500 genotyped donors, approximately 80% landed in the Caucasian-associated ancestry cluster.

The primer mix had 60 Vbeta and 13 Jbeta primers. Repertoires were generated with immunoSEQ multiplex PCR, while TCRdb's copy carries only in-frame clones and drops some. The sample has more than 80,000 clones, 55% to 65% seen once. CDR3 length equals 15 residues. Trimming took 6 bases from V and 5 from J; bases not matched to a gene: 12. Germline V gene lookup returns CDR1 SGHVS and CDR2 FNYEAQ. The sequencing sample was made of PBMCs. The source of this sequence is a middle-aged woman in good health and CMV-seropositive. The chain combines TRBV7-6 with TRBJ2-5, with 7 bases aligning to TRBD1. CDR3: CASSILLTGLETQYF. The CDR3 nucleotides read TGTGCCAGCAGTATACTACTGACAGGGCTTGAGACCCAGTACTTC.